Shown below are 6 T cell receptor beta chains from a single sample sequenced in a study of cytomegalovirus exposure and HLA in healthy donors. The PCR contained 60 Vbeta and 13 Jbeta primers. Profiling relied on immunoSEQ multiplex PCR, and the TCRdb table lists in-frame clones only, not all of them. This sample yields hundreds of thousands of clones, of which approximately 88% are seen a single time; roughly 0.7% belongs to the top ten. Sequences were obtained from PBMCs. These receptors all come from a boy aged 2-15 years in good health and CMV-seronegative.

The chain uses TRBV9 and TRBJ2-1; 8 bases map to TRBD1. Germline V gene lookup returns CDR1 SGDLS and CDR2 YYNGEE. J gave up 6 bases and V 0 bases, and 11 bases lay outside the gene matches. The CDR3 has 17 amino acids. For the CDR3, the DNA is TGTGCCAGCAGCGTAGACGGCGGACAGGGTCTTACCAATGAGCAGTTCTTC. Translation: CASSVDGGQGLTNEQFF.

The chain links TRBV13 to TRBJ1-2, with a weak D call TRBD1 (5 bases). Germline V lookup: CDR1 PRHDT, CDR2 FYEKMQ (reference sequence). The V gene lost 5 bases and the J gene lost 4 bases, with 17 bases spanning the gap. The CDR3 has 15 amino acids. In nucleotides, the CDR3 is TGTGCCAGCAGCGATATTGGGGCGCTGGGCTATGGCTACACCTTC. This gives the protein CASSDIGALGYGYTF. The full variable domain, in which reference TRBV13 and TRBJ1-2 provide the parts outside the CDR3, is AAGVIQSPRHLIKEKRETATLKCYPIPRHDTVYWYQQGPGQDPQFLISFYEKMQSDKGSIPDRFSAQQFSDYHSELNMSSLELGDSALYFCASSDIGALGYGYTFGSGTRLTVV.

This rearrangement joins TRBV7-8 to TRBJ2-5; D gene uncertain. The CDR3 consists of 14 residues. In germline, CDR1 is SGHVS, CDR2 FQNEAQ. V gave up 4 bases and J gave up 11 bases, with 20 bases separating them. This chain's CDR3 is CASSSRETQKEQYF. For the CDR3, the DNA is TGTGCCAGCAGCTCGCGTGAGACCCAGAAGGAGCAGTACTTC.

This clone was recorded once. V is TRBV2 and J is TRBJ2-1; 14 bases fit TRBD2. Germline values: CDR1 SNHLY, CDR2 FYNNEI. This CDR3 contains 15 residues. Trimming at V came to 6 bases and at J to 6 bases, leaving 4 bases not matched to a gene. The CDR3 loop is CASRPGLAGVNEQFF. In DNA, the CDR3 is TGTGCCAGCAGGCCGGGACTAGCGGGAGTCAATGAGCAGTTCTTC.

V is TRBV5-5 and J is TRBJ1-1, with no clear D. This CDR3 has 13 residues. The germline V gene encodes CDR1 SGHKS and CDR2 YYEKEE (reference sequence). The V gene lost 4 bases and the J gene lost 0 bases, with 7 bases spanning the gap. The CDR3 protein is CASSISLNTEAFF. Written as DNA, the CDR3 is TGTGCCAGCAGCATTTCATTGAACACTGAAGCTTTCTTT.

This rearrangement joins TRBV9 to TRBJ1-1; no firm D call. The V end was cut by 0 bases, the J end by 3 bases, with 6 bases between. This CDR3 region has 13 residues. Germline lookup yields CDR1 SGDLS and CDR2 YYNGEE. The CDR3 nucleotides are TGTGCCAGCAGCGTAGACAGATACACTGAAGCTTTCTTT. Its protein product is CASSVDRYTEAFF.